This TCR beta chain was captured in a study of early T cells in non-severe SARS-CoV-2 infection. Study findings and constraints: Private and CD4 specificities were missed by VDJdb matching, skewed to anti-spike CD8.

Germline loops: CDR1 MNHNY, CDR2 SVGAGI (reference sequence). V was pared by 4 bases and J by 4 bases, with 13 bases between. The CDR3 has 14 residues. Individual cDNA molecules carried attached unique molecular identifiers. TCRdb reprocessed the 5' RACE reads with MiXCR, giving one entry per CDR3 protein. The sample has 55,000 to 80,000 distinct CDR3 sequences, about 10% seen once. This clonotype was observed many times. Its antigen is currently unknown. This receptor was identified in an adult who was a healthcare worker with PCR-confirmed SARS-CoV-2 infection or an uninfected control (not recorded which). Sequenced input: whole blood. The gene calls are TRBV6-6 and TRBJ1-1; tentatively, D is TRBD1 (5 bases). CDR3 sequence: CASSSPETATEAFF. Here the CDR3 DNA reads TGTGCCAGCAGTTCGCCAGAGACAGCCACTGAAGCTTTCTTT.